Listed here is a single T cell receptor (beta chain). Its target antigen remains unknown. The input lacks base qualities; no much larger clone sits a single base away. Using the deep immunoSEQ assay, multiplex PCR amplified TCR CDR3 regions from genomic DNA. Genomic DNA extracted from each cell subset was distributed evenly over all wells of several immunoSEQ 96-well plates, and each plate served as one replicate. For sorted subsets, 200 ng of genomic DNA, equivalent to 25,000 to 35,000 T cell genomes, went into each replicate PCR. The purified libraries were quantified using a Qubit 3.0 fluorometer, sized with a Bioanalyzer 2100, and then quantified again using the KAPA Library Quantification kit. A separate single-read 150-cycle Illumina NextSeq 550 flow cell was used to sequence each immunoSEQ 96-well plate. In the authors' own workflow: Because only junctional sequences without quality scores were contained in the immunoSEQ output, filtering matching that applied to full-length reads could not be performed. Sequences were annotated with PyIR, a Python wrapper for IgBLAST v1.9, and V/J genes and CDR3 were assigned using IMGT germline references. Reads were filtered out if the reads had weak V/J assignments (E-value above 1e-6), no CDR3, stop codons, out-of-frame junctions, or ambiguous translated residues. V3J clonotypes were defined as sequences sharing the same inferred V gene, J gene, and CDR3 amino acid sequence. Percentage overlap between repertoires was calculated by dividing the number of shared unique clonotypes by the size of the smaller repertoire. Three approaches were used to assess repertoire richness: RTK rarefaction, the Chao1 estimator, and Recon v2.1 estimates of unobserved clonotypes. Generation probabilities for all TCRbeta clonotypes obtained by the gDNA method from several donors were computed using OLGA. Sourced from immuneACCESS, this table was stored by TCRdb with only in-frame sequences that have V and J called. A share of the clones is absent; for the studies checked, an unresolved V gene accounts for under half, and the remainder has no known explanation. The V and J calls and clone size were taken over from that table, and D and trimming were inferred from the DNA. This sample holds under 2,500,000 clones; almost 96% were observed only once. Clones ranked in the top ten supply more than 0.1% of the sample.

The data were obtained in a study of shared clonotypes between healthy human individuals (dated by TCRdb to between 2020 and 2021). Notes on the research overall: Two women and three men aged 18 to 49 years were included in the cohort. To estimate repertoire size and how much clonotypes are shared between individuals, the study performed deep sequencing of blood TCR repertoires from about five healthy adults. Per donor, leukapheresis produced somewhere between about 0.9 and 10 billion PBMCs. Libraries were prepared and TCR repertoires were sequenced by different laboratories using diverse techniques, in order to increase sequencing depth and limit assay-specific biases. For each donor, three plates each were used for CD4 naive and CD4 memory, two plates were used for CD8 naive, and one plate was used for CD8 memory.

Donors were healthy HIV-negative adults with no recently reported acute infections or vaccinations. Every donor was a Caucasian adult residing in Nashville, Tennessee, USA. CD4+ T cells were enriched through magnetic negative selection, after which naive cells were positively selected on CD45RA and the remaining negative fraction served as the memory subset. After blood collection by leukapheresis, PBMCs were isolated using Ficoll-Histopaque density gradient centrifugation and then cryopreserved in the vapor phase of liquid nitrogen. Analytical flow cytometry was used to check the purity and quantity of each magnetically sorted T cell population. Genomic DNA was isolated from each sorted fraction and quantified by UV absorbance on a Nanodrop 2000c. Overall results and qualifications from the work: Only blood was sampled, and tissue TCR repertoires likely differ from those in blood. Naive subsets generally had larger estimated clonotype richness than memory subsets did. Higher generation probabilities were observed for clonotypes shared by all four sorted-subset donors than for non-shared clonotypes. Sharing across a handful of donors was observed for about 5% of naive CD4, 3% to 3.5% of naive CD8, 2% to 2.5% of memory CD4, and about 0.4% of memory CD8 clonotypes. Pairwise subsampling indicated that sequencing depth was expected to affect the degree of clonotype sharing among donors. Even with the large sequencing depth, rarefaction of the sorted-subset datasets indicated that sequencing was incomplete. The small number of donors limited the genetic and exposure-history diversity represented.

The sequencing sample was made of naive CD4+ T cells sorted from blood. The label giving this sample's cell subset or site can be read as: CD45RA+ positively selected. The TCR comes from a man aged 18 to 30 in good health.

The nucleotides are TGTGCCAGCAGCTTAACTACAGGGCAGTACCAAGAGACCCAGTACTTC. Protein translation: CASSLTTGQYQETQYF. Recombination joined TRBV7-9 with TRBJ2-5; TRBD1 is a weak D gene call, 6 bases matching. V is reduced by 2 bases and J by 0 bases, leaving a spacing of 13 bases between them. Based on the germline V gene (reference sequence), the CDR1 and CDR2 sequences are SEHNR and FQNEAQ. The cysteine opens and the phenylalanine closes a CDR3 of 16 amino acids. Only the CDR3 DNA is retained, 48 bases long and in frame from the first base.